The 12 T cell receptor beta chains in this list originate from one sample, sequenced in a study of CD8 T cells in ankylosing spondylitis. TCRdb recomputed calls from the 5' RACE reads with MiXCR, one row per CDR3 protein. The sample lists around 230,000 distinct CDR3 sequences, about 9.1% occurring once. Sequencing was carried out using blood, either unsorted or a sorted T cell fraction (not recorded which). All receptors derive from a male donor with ankylosing spondylitis or in good health (not recorded which).

V gene TRBV4-2 combines with J gene TRBJ2-1; 9 bases match TRBD2. Per the germline V gene, CDR1 is LGHNA and CDR2 is YNFKEQ. The V and J ends lost 3 bases and 5 bases, in that order; junction bases with no gene match: 5. The CDR3 runs 15 residues. The DNA of the CDR3 is TGTGCCAGCAGCCAGCGGGGGGGCAGCGACAATGAGCAGTTCTTC. It translates to CASSQRGGSDNEQFF.

This clonotype came up many times. The chain couples TRBV3-1 to TRBJ2-3; D is unclear. CDR1 is LGHDT and CDR2 is YNNKEL in the germline V gene (reference sequence). V was pared by 4 bases and J by 4 bases, with 6 bases between. This CDR3 contains 12 residues. The CDR3 protein is CASSPRPDTQYF. CDR3 nucleotide sequence: TGTGCCAGCAGCCCCAGACCAGATACGCAGTATTTT.

This clonotype has more than one count but fewer than ten. The chain carries TRBV7-7 and TRBJ1-4; D gene unclear. This CDR3 spans 12 amino acids. Germline CDR1 is SSHAT and CDR2 is FNYEAQ (reference sequence). CDR3 coding DNA: TGTGCTAGCCCCCGAGTCAGAGAAAAACTGTTTTTT. This translates into CASPRVREKLFF.

The sample holds many counts of this clonotype. The rearrangement links TRBV20-1 to TRBJ1-1; possibly TRBD1 for D (5 bases). Germline CDR1 reads DFQATT; CDR2 reads SNEGSKA (reference sequence). Trimming stripped 4 bases from V and 0 bases from J, with 12 bases between. CDR3 size: 14 residues. The CDR3 sequence is CSATVGGLNTEAFF. The CDR3 DNA follows: TGCAGTGCTACCGTTGGGGGACTGAACACTGAAGCTTTCTTT.

Ten or more counts support this clonotype. The CDR3 reads CASSYTWDRAPYEQYF. As DNA, the CDR3 is TGTGCCAGCAGCTACACTTGGGACAGGGCCCCCTACGAGCAGTACTTC. The V gene is TRBV7-2, the J gene TRBJ2-7; 9 bases align to TRBD1. CDR1 and CDR2 (germline): SGHTA, FQGNSA. CDR3 length equals 16 residues. The J segment lost 2 bases and the V segment lost 4 bases, leaving 9 bases of the junction unmatched.

This chain uses TRBV18 with TRBJ1-6; D remains ambiguous. Germline CDR1 is KGHSH and CDR2 is LQKENI. This CDR3 comprises 15 residues. Trimming took 2 bases from V and 0 from J, leaving 5 bases between them. CDR3 residues: CASSPEGSYNSPLHF. In DNA, the CDR3 is TGTGCCAGCTCACCAGAAGGCTCCTATAATTCACCCCTCCACTTT.

At least ten counts were recorded for this clonotype. The V and J genes are TRBV7-2 and TRBJ1-5; D unresolved. The germline gives CDR1 SGHTA, CDR2 FQGNSA. V was clipped by 1 base and J by 0 bases, with 7 bases between them. This CDR3 is built from 15 residues. The CDR3 sequence: CASSLVGYSNQPQHF. CDR3 sequence (DNA): TGTGCCAGCAGCTTAGTAGGCTATAGCAATCAGCCCCAGCATTTT.

This clonotype has just a few counts. The rearrangement links TRBV29-1 to TRBJ2-3; D call uncertain. Germline V gene lookup returns CDR1 SQVTM and CDR2 ANQGSEA. The CDR3 extends over 13 amino acids. CDR3: CTASPPSADTQYF. The CDR3 region has the DNA TGCACCGCCTCTCCCCCCAGTGCAGATACGCAGTATTTT.

Ten or more counts support this clonotype. The chain joins TRBV5-6 to TRBJ2-4; 10 bases fit TRBD2. V lost 0 bases, J lost 11 bases, and 8 bases stayed unmatched. The length of the CDR3 is 15 residues. CDR1 SGHDT and CDR2 YYEEEE come from the germline V gene. CDR3 nucleotides: TGTGCCAGCAGCTTGGTCCTAGCGGGGGTTGAGGTTCAGTACTTC. It specifies CASSLVLAGVEVQYF. Full variable domain (outside the CDR3, taken from reference TRBV5-6 and TRBJ2-4): DAGVTQSPTHLIKTRGQQVTLRCSPKSGHDTVSWYQQALGQGPQFIFQYYEEEERQRGNFPDRFSGHQFPNYSSELNVNALLLGDSALYLCASSLVLAGVEVQYFGAGTRLSVL.

The chain combines TRBV5-1 with TRBJ2-3; D perhaps matches TRBD1 (6 bases). The CDR3 runs to 14 residues. Germline lookup yields CDR1 SGHRS and CDR2 YFSETQ. V dropped 0 bases and J dropped 4 bases, with 9 bases sitting between them. Written as DNA, the CDR3 is TGCGCCAGCAGCTTGGCAGGGGCACCAGATACGCAGTATTTT. Translation gives CASSLAGAPDTQYF.

The rearrangement links TRBV7-9 to TRBJ2-2; TRBD2 matches at 7 bases. From germline, CDR1 is SEHNR and CDR2 FQNEAQ (reference sequence). The CDR3 length is 15 residues. V gave up 5 bases and J gave up 1 base; unmatched junction bases: 4. CDR3 amino acids: CASSPQRGNTGELFF. Written as DNA, the CDR3 is TGTGCCAGCAGCCCCCAGCGGGGGAACACCGGGGAGCTGTTTTTT.

The sample holds many counts of this clonotype. The chain carries TRBV7-2 and TRBJ1-2; possible D gene TRBD1, 5 bases. Germline values: CDR1 SGHTA, CDR2 FQGNSA. CDR3 length: 13 amino acids. V lost 0 bases to trimming and J lost 8 bases, with 10 bases between them. CDR3 DNA sequence: TGTGCCAGCAGCTTAGCGGGGCAGTGGGGCTACACCTTC. Its protein is CASSLAGQWGYTF.